The clone carrying this T cell receptor beta chain was counted ten times or more. MiXCR, run by TCRdb on the PCR reads, gives a single entry per CDR3 protein. The data hold more than 85,000 distinct CDR3 sequences, with about half observed a single time. The data originate from a study of CDR3 diversity in severe acne. Deletions cut 3 bases from V and 3 bases from J, with 11 bases between. The germline gives CDR1 LNHNV, CDR2 YYDKDF (reference sequence). This CDR3 region has 14 residues. The receptor's source is a male donor with acne. The J gene is TRBJ1-1, the V gene TRBV15; D possibly corresponds to TRBD1 (5 bases). The sequenced sample was blood. In nucleotides, the CDR3 is TGTGCCACCAGCAGGAAATTGGGGGACACTGAAGCTTTCTTT. As protein: CATSRKLGDTEAFF. Drawing the rest from reference TRBV15 and TRBJ1-1, the complete variable domain is DAMVIQNPRYQVTQFGKPVTLSCSQTLNHNVMYWYQQKSSQAPKLLFHYYDKDFNNEADTPDNFQSRRPNTSFCFLDIRSPGLGDTAMYLCATSRKLGDTEAFFGQGTRLTVV.